This entry concerns a single TCR beta chain. Its antigen remains unknown. As to treatment: roughly 11-day PBMC culture with coronavirus spike peptide pools or control peptides (ViraFEST assay). The authors cultured more than 1.5 million PBMCs per well with about 10 IU/ml IL-2 and about 10 ug/ml peptide pools. CDR1 is SNHLY and CDR2 is FYNNEI in the germline V gene. The CDR3 has 14 amino acids. The ends were cut back, 5 bases at V and 3 bases at J, with 11 bases in the middle. This sample is part of a study of vaccination and CD4 T cells after COVID-19. For the study at large: Four females and six males made up the convalescents, with two Hispanic.

Sequenced with the Oncomine TCR Beta short-read assay was DNA taken from cultured CD4+ T cells. Cultured CD4+ T cells were the source of extracted genomic DNA. A single record per CDR3 protein comes from TCRdb applying MiXCR to the PCR reads. Of about 3,200 distinct CDR3 sequences listed, around 75% are singletons. Whole-study findings and limits: Convalescent patients saw a median about 85% of their reactive clones show up only after vaccination.

The sample consisted of CD4+ T cells from blood, cultured in vitro. The source is a human donor who had recovered from COVID-19. V gene TRBV2 combines with J gene TRBJ1-5, with D possibly TRBD1 on 6 matching bases. DNA of the CDR3: TGTGCCAGCAGTCTACAGGGTACCAATCAGCCCCAGCATTTT. This translates into CASSLQGTNQPQHF.